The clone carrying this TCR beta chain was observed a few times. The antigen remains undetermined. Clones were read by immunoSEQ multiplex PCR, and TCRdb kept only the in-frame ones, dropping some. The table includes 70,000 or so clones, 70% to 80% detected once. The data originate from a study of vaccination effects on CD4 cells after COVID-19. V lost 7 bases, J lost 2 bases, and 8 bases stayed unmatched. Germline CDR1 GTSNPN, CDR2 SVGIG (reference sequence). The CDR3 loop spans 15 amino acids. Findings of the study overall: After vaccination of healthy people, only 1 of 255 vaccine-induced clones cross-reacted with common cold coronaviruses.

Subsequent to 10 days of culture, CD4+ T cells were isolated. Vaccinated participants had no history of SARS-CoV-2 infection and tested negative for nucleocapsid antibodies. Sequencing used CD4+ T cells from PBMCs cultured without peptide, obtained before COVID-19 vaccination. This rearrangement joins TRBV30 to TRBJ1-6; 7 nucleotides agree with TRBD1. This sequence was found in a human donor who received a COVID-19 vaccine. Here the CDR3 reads CASPRDRAYNSPLHF. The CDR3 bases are TGTGCCTCTCCCAGGGACAGAGCCTATAATTCACCCCTCCACTTT.